Each of the 3 T cell receptor beta chains below was sequenced from the same sample in a study of a mutant IDH1 vaccine in newly diagnosed glioma. These receptors have no identified antigens. Assay used: immunoSEQ multiplex PCR; TCRdb lists only in-frame clones, some missing. The sample carries some 33,000 clones, 70% to 90% recorded once. Stated time point: week 23, last vaccination. Doses of 300 ug of mutant IDH1 20-mer peptide were given with topical imiquimod. Sequencing used PBMCs, obtained from a glioma patient whose treatment included an IDH1 peptide vaccine. These receptors originate from a middle-aged man with glioma.

This chain links TRBV6-1 with TRBJ1-2, with 10 bases aligning to TRBD1. The CDR3 is made up of 17 amino acids. Germline CDR1 MNHNS, CDR2 SASEGT. V dropped 3 bases and J dropped 4; count of bases not matched to a gene: 11. Here the CDR3 reads CASSEERQGARAYGYTF. DNA of the CDR3: TGTGCCAGCAGTGAGGAGAGACAGGGGGCAAGGGCCTATGGCTACACCTTC.

The chain carries TRBV29-1 and TRBJ2-1, with D maybe TRBD1 (7 bases). Trimming took off 4 bases at V and 7 bases at J, with 14 bases between the two ends. CDR1 is SQVTM, CDR2 ANQGSEA, per germline. This CDR3 is 13 amino acids long. CDR3 DNA sequence: TGCAGCGTTGTACCAGGGGGGTGGAATGAGCAGTTCTTC. It encodes CSVVPGGWNEQFF.

This clone is a singleton in its sample. The chain uses TRBV16 and TRBJ1-1; tentative D call: TRBD1 (5 bases). Germline V gene sequence: CDR1 KGHSY, CDR2 FQNENV. V was pared by 0 bases and J by 0 bases, with 8 bases between. There are 15 residues in the CDR3. This chain's CDR3 is CASSQSYRMNTEAFF. The CDR3 coding sequence is TGTGCCAGCAGCCAATCGTACAGGATGAACACTGAAGCTTTCTTT. Drawing the rest from reference TRBV16 and TRBJ1-1, the complete variable domain is GEEVAQTPKHLVRGEGQKAKLYCAPIKGHSYVFWYQQVLKNEFKFLISFQNENVFDETGMPKERFSAKCLPNSPCSLEIQATKLEDSAVYFCASSQSYRMNTEAFFGQGTRLTVV.